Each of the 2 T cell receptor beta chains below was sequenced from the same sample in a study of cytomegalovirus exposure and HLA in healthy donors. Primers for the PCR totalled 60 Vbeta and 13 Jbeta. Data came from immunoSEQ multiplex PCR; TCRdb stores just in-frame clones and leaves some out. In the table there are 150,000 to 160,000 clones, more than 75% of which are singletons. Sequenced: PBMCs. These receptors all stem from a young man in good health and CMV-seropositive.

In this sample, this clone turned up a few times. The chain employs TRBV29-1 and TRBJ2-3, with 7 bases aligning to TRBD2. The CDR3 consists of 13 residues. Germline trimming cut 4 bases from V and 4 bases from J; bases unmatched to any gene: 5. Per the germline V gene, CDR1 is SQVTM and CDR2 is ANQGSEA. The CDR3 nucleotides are TGCAGCGTTGGTCATAGCGGGTCAGATACGCAGTATTTT. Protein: CSVGHSGSDTQYF.

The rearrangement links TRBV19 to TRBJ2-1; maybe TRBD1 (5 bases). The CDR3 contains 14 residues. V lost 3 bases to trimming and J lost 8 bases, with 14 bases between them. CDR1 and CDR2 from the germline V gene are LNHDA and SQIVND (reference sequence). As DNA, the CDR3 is TGTGCCAGTAGTATCGGCAGGGAAGGACATGAGCAGTTCTTC. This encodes CASSIGREGHEQFF.